In its sample, the clone carrying this TCR beta chain was seen a few times. The length of the CDR3 is 12 residues. The germline V and J ends were trimmed by 3 bases and 8 bases, with 10 bases remaining between them. Germline values: CDR1 SGHVS, CDR2 FQNEAQ. The record originates from a study of blood T cell repertoires in COVID-19. Study-level information: Collection of acute and convalescent COVID-19 samples took place in the United States, Italy and Spain. T cells, B-cell-depleted T cells, or PBMCs provided the cDNA or gDNA that served as material.

The data were produced by immunoSEQ multiplex PCR, yet TCRdb's version contains in-frame clones alone and is incomplete. The sample has under 300,000 clones, roughly 89% seen once. During active infection, Seattle patients enrolled and were then monitored through disease. The sample comprised peripheral blood. This TCR derives from a woman aged 60-75 years with COVID-19, enrolled during active disease. The chain joins TRBV7-8 to TRBJ1-2; no definite D call. The CDR3 is CASSFPGRGYTF. The CDR3 bases are TGTGCCAGCAGCTTTCCAGGCCGCGGCTACACCTTC.